The 9 T cell receptor beta chains in this list originate from one sample, sequenced in a study of blood T cell repertoires in COVID-19 (dated by TCRdb to between 2020 and 2021). Receptors were amplified or captured by the immunoSEQ multiplex PCR assay. The source is immuneACCESS, and TCRdb retained only in-frame sequences with V and J called. Part of the clones is not carried over; for the studies checked, unresolved V genes explain less than half of this, and the remainder is unexplained. This sample is represented by approximately 180,000 clones; around 89% of them were singletons. The ten biggest clones cover 3.5% to 4.5% of the sample. Material: peripheral blood. These receptors all come from a human donor in a cohort sampled during active COVID-19.

The gene calls are TRBV18 and TRBJ2-1; 7 bases align to TRBD2. This CDR3 comprises 16 residues. The germline CDR1 and CDR2 sequences are KGHSH and LQKENI. The J segment lost 4 bases and the V segment lost 2 bases, leaving 8 bases of the junction unmatched. The CDR3 region is CASSPGEGEAYNEQFF. The CDR3 DNA reads TGTGCCAGCTCACCAGGGGAGGGAGAAGCGTACAATGAGCAGTTCTTC.

J is TRBJ2-3 and V is TRBV7-6, with TRBD2 matching over 7 bases. The CDR3 contains 16 residues. V was clipped by 1 base and J by 0 bases; unmatched bases: 4. Germline loops: CDR1 SGHVS, CDR2 FNYEAQ. In DNA, the CDR3 is TGTGCCAGCAGCTTAGAAGCGGGACGAAGCACAGATACGCAGTATTTT. It is translated as CASSLEAGRSTDTQYF.

A single count supports this clone. The gene calls are TRBV19 and TRBJ2-6, with D possibly being TRBD1 (6 bases). The V gene's germline CDR1 is LNHDA and CDR2 SQIVND (reference sequence). This CDR3 has 17 amino acids. V lost 4 bases to trimming and J lost 2 bases, with 15 bases between them. The CDR3 nucleotides read TGTGCCAGTAGTACGAGATACAGGGCCACTGGGGCCAACGTCCTGACTTTC. It specifies CASSTRYRATGANVLTF.

This chain uses TRBV28 with TRBJ1-4; D is perhaps TRBD1 (6 bases). The germline gives CDR1 MDHEN, CDR2 SYDVKM. The ends were cut back, 5 bases at V and 7 bases at J, with 14 bases in the middle. The CDR3 length is 14 residues. This CDR3 is CASSESRGGEKLFF. For the CDR3, the DNA is TGTGCCAGCAGTGAGTCCAGGGGTGGTGAAAAACTGTTTTTT.

This sequence joins TRBV28 and TRBJ2-3; 12 bases agree with TRBD2. V trimming: 5 bases; J trimming: 3 bases; junction bases outside the gene matches: 12. Germline CDR1 is MDHEN and CDR2 is SYDVKM. This CDR3 region has 18 residues. The CDR3 bases are TGTGCCAGCAGTCTACCCGGACTAGCGGGAATGGGAACAGATACGCAGTATTTT. It encodes CASSLPGLAGMGTDTQYF.

V gene TRBV6-5 combines with J gene TRBJ2-7, with 9 nucleotides matching TRBD2. This CDR3 comprises 11 residues. V lost 7 bases to trimming and J lost 7 bases; unmatched junction nucleotides: 2. CDR1 and CDR2 from the germline V gene are MNHEY and SVGAGI. CDR3 loop: CASTSGREQYF. The CDR3 bases are TGTGCCAGCACAAGCGGGAGGGAGCAGTACTTC.

The V gene is TRBV6-5, the J gene TRBJ1-2; the match to TRBD1 covers 7 bases. Germline V CDR1 and CDR2: MNHEY, SVGAGI. With V trimmed by 5 bases and J by 4 bases, 7 bases remained unmatched. The CDR3 totals 14 residues. In nucleotides, the CDR3 is TGTGCCAGCAGTAAAAACAGGGGTATCTATGGCTACACCTTC. Translation: CASSKNRGIYGYTF.

This chain connects TRBV5-5 to TRBJ2-5; the match to TRBD1 covers 7 bases. Germline V CDR1 and CDR2: SGHKS, YYEKEE (reference sequence). CDR3 size: 14 residues. The trim removed 5 bases at V and 2 bases at J, leaving 6 bases unmatched. CDR3 nucleotides: TGTGCCAGCAGTCGGCCGGGACAGCAAGAGACCCAGTACTTC. Its translation: CASSRPGQQETQYF.

The rearrangement joins TRBV6-6 to TRBJ1-1, with D hard to call. V lost 0 bases, J lost 2 bases, and 7 bases lay in between. This CDR3 region has 14 residues. Germline CDR1 reads MNHNY; CDR2 reads SVGAGI (reference sequence). The DNA of the CDR3 is TGTGCCAGCAGTTACTCTGCGGCAAACACTGAAGCTTTCTTT. Translation gives CASSYSAANTEAFF.